Presented here are 14 T cell receptor beta chains from one specimen sequenced in a study of blood T cell repertoires in COVID-19. Method: immunoSEQ multiplex PCR; TCRdb's copy keeps in-frame clones and lacks some. The sample carries approximately 90,000 clones, 65% to 80% recorded once. The sequenced sample consisted of peripheral blood. The source is a man between 65 and 85 years old with acute or convalescent COVID-19.

The sample holds one count of this clone. V usage is TRBV19 and J usage is TRBJ1-6; 7 bases fit TRBD1. V lost 9 bases to trimming and J lost 9 bases; unmatched junction nucleotides: 8. The CDR3 is 13 amino acids. Germline-derived CDR1 and CDR2 are LNHDA and SQIVND (reference sequence). In DNA form, the CDR3 reads TGTGCCAGCAGGGACAGCTTAGGTTCACCCCTCCACTTT. This encodes CASRDSLGSPLHF.

The rearrangement uses TRBV7-7 and TRBJ2-1; D is ambiguous. Germline values: CDR1 SSHAT, CDR2 FNYEAQ (reference sequence). V dropped 5 bases and J dropped 16 bases, with 9 bases sitting between them. The CDR3 is 9 residues long. The CDR3 nucleotides are TGTGCCAGCAGCCAAAACAGTTTCTTC. This gives the protein CASSQNSFF.

This clone was counted only a few times. V gene TRBV28 combines with J gene TRBJ1-4; tentative D call: TRBD1 (5 bases). Germline CDR1 and CDR2: MDHEN and SYDVKM. This CDR3 spans 15 amino acids. V was cut by 5 bases and J by 3 bases, with 13 bases left in between. The CDR3 DNA is TGTGCCAGCAGTAGCCCAGGGTCATCTAATGAAAAACTGTTTTTT. It specifies CASSSPGSSNEKLFF.

The chain joins TRBV7-8 to TRBJ2-3, with 7 positions matching TRBD2. The CDR3 loop spans 17 amino acids. With 1 base clipped from V and 0 bases from J, the junction kept 7 bases outside the gene matches. Per the germline V gene, CDR1 is SGHVS and CDR2 is FQNEAQ. CDR3 sequence: CASSLVGRGTSTDTQYF. The CDR3 region has the DNA TGTGCCAGCAGCTTAGTAGGGCGGGGGACCAGCACAGATACGCAGTATTTT.

The gene calls are TRBV13 and TRBJ1-3, with D perhaps matching TRBD1 (5 bases). Germline V gene sequence: CDR1 PRHDT, CDR2 FYEKMQ (reference sequence). There are 16 residues in the CDR3. Trimming took 1 base from V and 2 from J, leaving 12 bases between them. DNA for the CDR3: TGTGCCAGCAGCTTAGTAGACAGTTCCACTGGAAACACCATATATTTT. Translation: CASSLVDSSTGNTIYF.

V is TRBV6-5 and J is TRBJ1-3; D is perhaps TRBD1 (5 bases). This CDR3 contains 15 residues. The ends were cut back, 7 bases at V and 2 bases at J, with 15 bases in the middle. Germline V lookup: CDR1 MNHEY, CDR2 SVGAGI. CDR3 loop: CASKPWTSAGNTIYF. The CDR3 nucleotides are TGTGCCAGCAAACCTTGGACATCGGCTGGAAACACCATATATTTT.

J is TRBJ2-3 and V is TRBV7-2; 7 bases map to TRBD1. Unmatched junction bases numbered 4, after V lost 5 bases and J lost 2 bases. In germline, CDR1 is SGHTA, CDR2 FQGNSA. This CDR3 spans 14 amino acids. The CDR3 sequence: CASSTGQATDTQYF. The CDR3 DNA reads TGTGCCAGCAGCACCGGACAGGCCACAGATACGCAGTATTTT.

The CDR3 DNA sequence: TGCGCCAGCAGCTACCGGGACAGTGAAGAAAAACTGTTTTTT. Amino acid sequence: CASSYRDSEEKLFF. The chain recombines TRBV5-1 with TRBJ1-4, with 7 bases fitting TRBD1. Per germline, CDR1 SGHRS and CDR2 YFSETQ. V lost 3 bases and J lost 8; bases outside the gene matches: 7. This CDR3 contains 14 residues.

As concerns this clone: One junction end does not reproduce the germline sequence, and a read error may be involved. The gene calls are TRBV4-1 and TRBJ2-2; D is perhaps TRBD1 (6 bases). The CDR3 is made up of 17 amino acids. The germline V gene encodes CDR1 MGHRA and CDR2 YSYEKL. The CDR3 region is CASSQAPDSRNSGELFF. Here the CDR3 DNA reads TGCGCCAGCAGCCAAGCGCCGGACAGCCGGAACTCCGGGGAGCTGTTTTTT.

This chain links TRBV6-1 with TRBJ2-7, with D unresolved. The CDR3 has 12 residues. Trimming cost V 5 bases and J 4 bases, with 9 bases left between them. Germline-derived CDR1 and CDR2 are MNHNS and SASEGT. CDR3 coding DNA: TGTGCCAGCAGTCCCCTATCTTACGAGCAGTACGTC. This gives the protein CASSPLSYEQYV.

Comment on this clone: This sample includes further DNA sequences coding for the same CDR3. This chain links TRBV7-9 with TRBJ1-1, with 7 bases lining up with TRBD1. The V segment lost 5 bases and the J segment 4 bases; nucleotides outside the gene matches: 4. The CDR3 is made up of 13 amino acids. Germline V gives CDR1 SEHNR, CDR2 FQNEAQ (reference sequence). This CDR3 reads CASSLTGVTEAFF. The CDR3 DNA sequence: TGTGCCAGCAGCCTAACAGGGGTCACTGAAGCTTTCTTT.

The chain is built from TRBV23-1 and TRBJ1-4; tentatively, D is TRBD1 (6 bases). TRBV23-1 is assigned to the ORF class and has an uncertain function. Between the trimmed V and J ends, which lost 6 bases and 8 bases, there was a span of 16 bases. The CDR3 has 14 residues. The CDR3 bases are TGCGCCAGCAGACTCCCGGGACACTGGGAAAAACTGTTTTTT. This encodes CASRLPGHWEKLFF.

V gene TRBV9 combines with J gene TRBJ1-2; 8 bases align to TRBD1. The CDR3 totals 15 residues. Germline CDR1 and CDR2: SGDLS and YYNGEE. V dropped 0 bases and J dropped 5; count of bases not matched to a gene: 6. CDR3 in amino acids: CASSVAATGVYGYTF. The CDR3 DNA follows: TGTGCCAGCAGCGTAGCCGCGACAGGGGTATATGGCTACACCTTC.

The rearrangement links TRBV5-1 to TRBJ1-1; 7 nucleotides line up with TRBD1. V gave up 1 base and J gave up 4 bases; unmatched junction bases: 13. CDR3 length equals 17 residues. Looked up from germline, CDR1 is SGHRS and CDR2 is YFSETQ. CDR3 in amino acids: CASSLRVEGGGSTEAFF. The CDR3 bases are TGCGCCAGCAGCTTGAGGGTCGAAGGGGGCGGATCCACTGAAGCTTTCTTT.